The rows below give T cell receptor beta chains drawn from one sample of a study of spatial heterogeneity in lung cancer. From the 5' RACE reads, TCRdb called clonotypes with MiXCR, one entry per CDR3 protein. Found here are over 25,000 distinct CDR3 sequences, 7.1% of them singletons; the top ten hold approximately 23%. This specimen consisted of lung tumor tissue, obtained at surgery. The receptor source for this set is a male donor with early-stage non-small cell lung cancer. Both conserved end residues are part of each CDR3. The D gene is left open where the match is weak. A clone size is listed for some rows: how often the clone was seen (once, few, many), or a class if it is expanded.

clone size	J gene	V gene	D gene	CDR3 protein	CDR3 DNA
.	TRBJ1-3	TRBV7-2	.	CASSLTVLGNSGNTIYF	TGTGCCAGCAGCTTAACTGTTCTCGGAAACTCTGGAAACACCATATATTTT
many	TRBJ2-3	TRBV5-1	.	CASSLDQGDTQYF	TGCGCCAGCAGCTTGGATCAGGGGGATACGCAGTATTTT
many	TRBJ2-3	TRBV20-1	.	CSARRTVGDADTQYF	TGCAGTGCTAGGCGGACCGTGGGTGACGCAGATACGCAGTATTTT
many	TRBJ2-2	TRBV10-3	.	CAISDDSYRRDTGELFF	TGTGCCATCAGTGATGACAGCTACCGGCGGGACACCGGGGAGCTGTTTTTT
.	TRBJ1-6	TRBV28	.	CASSLEDPRTYNSPLHF	TGTGCCAGCAGTTTAGAGGATCCCAGGACCTATAATTCACCCCTCCACTTT
.	TRBJ2-7	TRBV20-1	TRBD1	CSATFRDRGLNEQYF	TGCAGTGCGACCTTCCGGGACAGGGGGCTCAACGAGCAGTACTTC
few	TRBJ1-1	TRBV5-1	.	CASSFSSVNTEAFF	TGCGCCAGCAGCTTTTCTTCGGTGAACACTGAAGCTTTCTTT
many	TRBJ2-3	TRBV7-6	TRBD2	CASSRFLAGGRDTQYF	TGTGCCAGCAGCCGATTTCTAGCGGGGGGGCGGGATACGCAGTATTTT
many	TRBJ2-7	TRBV29-1	TRBD1	CSVQTGDEQYF	TGCAGCGTTCAAACAGGGGACGAGCAGTACTTC
many	TRBJ2-5	TRBV4-3	.	CASSQKKTGLLQQETQYF	TGCGCCAGCAGCCAAAAAAAAACGGGACTCCTACAACAAGAGACCCAGTACTTC
many	TRBJ1-2	TRBV20-1	.	CSAAQGYGYTF	TGCAGTGCTGCCCAGGGCTATGGCTACACCTTC
many	TRBJ2-7	TRBV20-1	TRBD2	CSAETSGGYEQYF	TGCAGTGCTGAGACTAGCGGGGGGTACGAGCAGTACTTC
many	TRBJ1-2	TRBV27	.	CASSHGPPDFNYGYTF	TGTGCCAGCAGTCACGGACCGCCGGACTTTAACTATGGCTACACCTTC
many	TRBJ2-1	TRBV2	.	CASSFAPTGEQFF	TGTGCCAGCAGTTTCGCCCCTACCGGGGAGCAGTTCTTC
once	TRBJ1-1	TRBV18	.	CASSPDRLNGEAFF	TGTGCCAGCTCACCGGACAGACTTAATGGTGAAGCTTTCTTT
many	TRBJ2-1	TRBV28	TRBD2	CASSFAGSGEVEQFF	TGTGCCAGCAGTTTTGCCGGTAGCGGGGAGGTTGAGCAGTTCTTC
many	TRBJ2-7	TRBV21-1	.	CASSKVTQGNKGSEQYF	TGTGCCAGCAGCAAAGTTACACAAGGGAATAAGGGGAGCGAGCAGTACTTC
few	TRBJ2-5	TRBV11-2	.	CASSRAREDETQYF	TGTGCCAGCAGCCGGGCCAGGGAGGACGAGACCCAGTACTTC
many	TRBJ2-2	TRBV6-5	TRBD1	CASSYAYRGTGELFF	TGTGCCAGCAGTTACGCCTACAGGGGAACCGGGGAGCTGTTTTTT
many	TRBJ1-5	TRBV6-1	TRBD1	CASRDRVGQPQHF	TGTGCCAGCAGAGACAGGGTTGGACAGCCCCAGCATTTT
medium-sized	TRBJ2-3	TRBV6-1	.	CASSGRAPDTQYF	TGTGCCAGCAGTGGGCGGGCCCCGGATACGCAGTATTTT
.	TRBJ2-2	TRBV28	.	CASTFGANTGELFF	TGTGCCAGCACCTTCGGGGCGAACACCGGGGAGCTGTTTTTT